The source of this T cell receptor beta chain is a study of Graves' ophthalmopathy and Graves' hyperthyroidism. V gave up 6 bases and J gave up 5 bases, with 20 bases separating them. The CDR3 totals 14 residues. Germline V gene lookup returns CDR1 DFQATT and CDR2 SNEGSKA (reference sequence). As the template, RNA transcripts were used to amplify TCR beta CDR3 regions. The library came from an HTBI-primed first-round RT-PCR and a second-round multiplex PCR. TCRdb re-analysed the multiplex PCR reads in MiXCR, keeping a single row per CDR3 protein. This sample has fewer than 650,000 distinct CDR3 sequences, with roughly 20% found just once. This clonotype came up many times.

This chain joins TRBV20-1 and TRBJ2-7, with a weak D call TRBD1 (8 bases). Material for sequencing was peripheral blood. This clonotype was sampled from a woman aged 18-29 years with stable Graves' hyperthyroidism. Some clones in this sample may be carry-over from other donors' samples. The CDR3 DNA is TGCAGTGCGCTTAACAGGGGGGGACAGAACGAGCAGTACTTC. Its protein is CSALNRGGQNEQYF.